What follows are 15 T cell receptor beta chains derived from one specimen sequenced in a study of molecular identifiers for immune sequencing clone quantification (dated by TCRdb to between 2017 and 2018). The method behind the library was PCR. Reads for this sample came from a NextSeq 500. TCRdb reanalyzed the raw reads on its own, using fastp at Q25 for trimming and MiXCR for clone calling, and kept in-frame beta chains. Rows matching on CDR3 protein sequence are summarized as one entry with the most common DNA and genes. The sample contains approximately 550,000 distinct CDR3 sequences, around 23% of them found a single time. The ten largest clones add up to just over 0.75% of the sample. Sequencing was performed on naive CD8+ T cells from blood, with Jurkat cell RNA spiked in. This sample's cell subset or site label indicates: FACS-sorted CD8+CD4-CCR7+CD45RA+ naive T cells. These TCRs come from a human donor in good health. Some libraries in this study had Jurkat cell RNA spiked in.

A single count supports this clonotype. One end of the junction varies from germline; a read error may be responsible. The rearrangement links TRBV27 to TRBJ1-5; D unresolved. This CDR3 region has 14 residues. Germline V CDR1 and CDR2: MNHEY, SMNVEV (reference sequence). CDR3 amino acids: CASSVSSKTQPQHF. The CDR3 DNA reads TGTGCCAGCAGTGTATCGTCGAAGACTCAGCCCCAGCATTTT.

This clonotype was counted only a few times. The V gene is TRBV11-2, the J gene TRBJ2-5; 11 nucleotides match TRBD2. J lost 5 bases, V lost 4 bases, and 9 bases had no gene match. From germline, CDR1 is SGHAT and CDR2 FQNNGV. The length of the CDR3 is 16 residues. The CDR3 nucleotides are TGTGCCAGCAGCTCAACAAACCGACTAGCGGGGGAGACCCAGTACTTC. Translating gives CASSSTNRLAGETQYF.

Ten or more counts support this clonotype. The chain carries TRBV7-2 and TRBJ1-5; the D gene is possibly TRBD1 (5 bases). The CDR3 spans 14 residues. Trimming stripped 2 bases from V and 7 bases from J, with 12 bases between. Germline CDR1 is SGHTA and CDR2 is FQGNSA. Here the CDR3 DNA reads TGTGCCAGCAGCTTATGGGACGGCGGGCAGCCCCAGCATTTT. Amino acids: CASSLWDGGQPQHF.

In its sample, this clonotype was seen a few times. This rearrangement joins TRBV29-1 to TRBJ2-7; 7 bases are shared with TRBD2. The CDR3 runs 13 residues. V shed 1 base and J 3 bases; nucleotides not matched to a gene: 3. Germline V lookup: CDR1 SQVTM, CDR2 ANQGSEA. The CDR3 loop reads CSVEGGSLYEQYF. CDR3 DNA sequence: TGCAGCGTTGAAGGCGGGAGTCTCTACGAGCAGTACTTC.

The V call is TRBV20-1, the J call TRBJ2-7; TRBD2 matches 8 bases. Unmatched junction bases numbered 6, after V lost 1 base and J lost 1 base. Per germline, CDR1 DFQATT and CDR2 SNEGSKA (reference sequence). The CDR3 has 15 amino acids. The CDR3 bases are TGCAGTGCTAGAGCGAGCGGGGGCGCTTCCTACGAGCAGTACTTC. Its protein product is CSARASGGASYEQYF.

Remarks on this clonotype: A much larger clone is a single base away; this may be a read error. The missing conserved phenylalanine or tryptophan at the end of this CDR3 makes a read error likely. The chain combines TRBV6-6 with TRBJ2-3; 7 positions match TRBD2. Germline V gives CDR1 MNHNY, CDR2 SVGAGI (reference sequence). The CDR3 runs to 15 residues. V lost 7 bases and J lost 4; bases outside the gene matches: 11. CDR3 DNA sequence: TGTGCCAGCACCTCGTTGGCGGGAGAGCCAGATACGCAGTATATT. This translates into CASTSLAGEPDTQYI.

In its sample, this clonotype was seen many times. The chain carries TRBV6-6 and TRBJ2-3; 8 bases line up with TRBD2. This CDR3 comprises 16 residues. Per the germline V gene, CDR1 is MNHNY and CDR2 is SVGAGI (reference sequence). With V trimmed by 2 bases and J by 2 bases, 6 bases remained unmatched. In DNA, the CDR3 is TGTGCCAGCAGTTACGAACTAGCGGAGCTCACAGATACGCAGTATTTT. It specifies CASSYELAELTDTQYF.

This clonotype came up a few times. CDR3 coding DNA: TGCGCCAGCAGCCCCGACGGACAGAGCCAAGAGACCCAGTACTTC. It encodes CASSPDGQSQETQYF. The genes are TRBV4-3 and TRBJ2-5; the D gene is possibly TRBD1 (6 bases). V gave up 4 bases and J gave up 1 base, with 13 bases separating them. Looked up from germline, CDR1 is LGHNA and CDR2 is YSLEER. The CDR3 is 15 residues long.

This clonotype was counted many times. V gene TRBV30 combines with J gene TRBJ2-7; D gene unclear. Between the trimmed V and J ends, which lost 0 bases and 5 bases, there was a span of 5 bases. The CDR3 runs 11 residues. Germline CDR1 is GTSNPN and CDR2 is SVGIG (reference sequence). The CDR3 sequence is CAWSVTHEQYF. CDR3 bases: TGTGCCTGGAGTGTAACCCACGAGCAGTACTTC.

The V gene is TRBV27, the J gene TRBJ1-6; no reliable D call. Trimming removed 3 bases from V and 6 bases from J, with 12 bases in between. The CDR3 consists of 15 residues. Germline CDR1 reads MNHEY; CDR2 reads SMNVEV (reference sequence). CDR3 DNA sequence: TGTGCCAGCAGTTTTTTTGAGGGCGTTAATTCACCCCTCCACTTT. Translating it yields CASSFFEGVNSPLHF.

In its sample, this clonotype was seen once. A much larger clone differs by one base, so this may be a read error. The V and J genes are TRBV7-2 and TRBJ2-3; 7 nucleotides line up with TRBD2. This CDR3 has 19 amino acids. After removal of 0 bases from V and 2 bases from J, the junction contained 14 bases not matched to a gene. Per germline, CDR1 SGHTA and CDR2 FQGNSA. CDR3 residues: CASSLASGKHPINTDTQYF. CDR3 sequence (DNA): TGTGCCAGCAGCTTAGCCAGCGGGAAGCACCCAATAAACACAGATACGCAGTATTTT.

The rearrangement joins TRBV28 to TRBJ2-7, with unresolved D. Germline CDR1 MDHEN, CDR2 SYDVKM. This CDR3 has 14 residues. Trimming removed 2 bases at V and 5 bases at J, with 13 bases between. CDR3 sequence (DNA): TGTGCCAGCAGTTTAATTGGGATGAAGAACGAGCAGTACTTC. Translating it yields CASSLIGMKNEQYF.

In regard to this clonotype: This may be a read error: a much more frequent sequence differs by one nucleotide. This CDR3 is CSGGDTVTEASF. In DNA form, the CDR3 reads TGCAGCGGAGGGGACACCGTCACTGAAGCTTCCTTT. The chain uses TRBV29-1 and TRBJ1-1, with D maybe TRBD1 (6 bases). CDR1 and CDR2 from the germline V gene are SQVTM and ANQGSEA. The CDR3 runs to 12 residues.

The chain joins TRBV5-8 to TRBJ2-7; D is possibly TRBD2 (6 bases). Germline assignment: CDR1 SGHTS and CDR2 YDEGEE. The CDR3 is 10 residues long. V lost 7 bases and J 6 bases, leaving 8 bases between the germline ends. CDR3 protein: CASPGGEQYF. DNA for the CDR3: TGTGCCAGCCCCGGGGGCGAGCAGTACTTC.

This clonotype was recorded many times. The chain links TRBV28 to TRBJ2-7, with a weak D call TRBD2 (6 bases). The CDR3 has 13 amino acids. Germline CDR1 and CDR2: MDHEN and SYDVKM. V was pared by 5 bases and J by 3 bases, with 11 bases between. The CDR3 region is CASSAKTSYEQYF. The CDR3 coding sequence is TGTGCCAGCAGTGCGAAGACTAGCTACGAGCAGTACTTC. Together with reference TRBV28 and TRBJ2-7, the CDR3 gives the full variable domain: DVKVTQSSRYLVKRTGEKVFLECVQDMDHENMFWYRQDPGLGLRLIYFSYDVKMKEKGDIPEGYSVSREKKERFSLILESASTNQTSMYLCASSAKTSYEQYFGPGTRLTVT.